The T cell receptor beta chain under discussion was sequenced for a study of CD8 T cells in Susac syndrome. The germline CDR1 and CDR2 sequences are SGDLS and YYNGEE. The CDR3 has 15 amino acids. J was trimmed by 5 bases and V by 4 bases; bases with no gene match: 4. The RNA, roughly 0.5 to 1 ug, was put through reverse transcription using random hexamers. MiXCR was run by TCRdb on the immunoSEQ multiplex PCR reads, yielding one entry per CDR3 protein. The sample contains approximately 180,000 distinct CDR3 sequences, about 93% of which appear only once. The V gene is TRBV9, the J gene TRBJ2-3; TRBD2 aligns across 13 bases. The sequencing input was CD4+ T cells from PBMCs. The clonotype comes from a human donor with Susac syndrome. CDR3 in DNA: TGTGCCAGCAGCCCAGGACTAGCGGGGGAAGATACGCAGTATTTT. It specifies CASSPGLAGEDTQYF.